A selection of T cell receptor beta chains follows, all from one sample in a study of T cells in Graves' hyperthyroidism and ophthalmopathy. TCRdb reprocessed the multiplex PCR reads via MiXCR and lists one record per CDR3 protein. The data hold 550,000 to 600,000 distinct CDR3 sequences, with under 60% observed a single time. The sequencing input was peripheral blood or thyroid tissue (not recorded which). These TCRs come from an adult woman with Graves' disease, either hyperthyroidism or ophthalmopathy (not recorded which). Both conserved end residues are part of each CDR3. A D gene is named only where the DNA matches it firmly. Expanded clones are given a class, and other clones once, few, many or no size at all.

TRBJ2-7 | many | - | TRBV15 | TGTGCCACCAGCAGAGAGGCGGCTACCTACGAGCAGTACTTC | CATSREAATYEQYF
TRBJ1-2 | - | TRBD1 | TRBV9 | TGTGCCAGCAGCGTAGAGGGGACAGACGCTAACTATGGCTACACCTTC | CASSVEGTDANYGYTF
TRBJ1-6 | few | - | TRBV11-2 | TGTGCCAGCGGACGAACCTATAATTCACCCCTCCACTTT | CASGRTYNSPLHF
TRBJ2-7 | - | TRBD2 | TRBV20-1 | TGCAGTGCTAGAGATTCACATGGGACGCCGAGAAAGACTAGCGGGAGTAGAAGCGAGCAGTACTTC | CSARDSHGTPRKTSGSRSEQYF
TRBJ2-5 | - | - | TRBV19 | TGTGCCAGTAGTCCTCAAACGGGACGGTTTCGAGAGACCCAGTACTTC | CASSPQTGRFRETQYF
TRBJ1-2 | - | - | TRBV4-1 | TGCGCCAGCAGCCAAGCCAGCTCCGAGGGCGGCTACACCTTC | CASSQASSEGGYTF
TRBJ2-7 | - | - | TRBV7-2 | TGTGCCAGCAGCCCCCCCATGGGGACGGACTACGAGCAGTACTTC | CASSPPMGTDYEQYF
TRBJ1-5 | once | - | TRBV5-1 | TGCGCCAGCAGCTTGGGACCGGTTGGCAATCAGCCCCAGCATTTT | CASSLGPVGNQPQHF
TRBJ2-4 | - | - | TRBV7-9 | TGTGCCAGCAGCAGGACAGCCCAAAACATTCAGTACTTC | CASSRTAQNIQYF
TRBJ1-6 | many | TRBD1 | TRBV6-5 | TGTGCCAGCAGTCGGGGACAGAGTAATTCACCCCTCCACTTT | CASSRGQSNSPLHF
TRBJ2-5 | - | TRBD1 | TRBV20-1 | TGCAGTGCTAGAGAACCCCGGACAGGGGGCAGTAAGACCCAGTACTTC | CSAREPRTGGSKTQYF
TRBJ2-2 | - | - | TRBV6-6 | TGTGCCAGCAGTTACCCGAGGGGCACCGGGGAGCTGTTTTTT | CASSYPRGTGELFF
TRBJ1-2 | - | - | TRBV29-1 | TGCAGCGTTGAAGGACGCCTGAGCAACACCTTC | CSVEGRLSNTF
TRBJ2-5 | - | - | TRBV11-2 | TGTGCCAGCAGCTTAGGTCTGGGGGTCGAGACCCAGTACTTC | CASSLGLGVETQYF
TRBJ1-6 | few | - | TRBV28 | TGTGCCAGCAGTTCTACAGGGCGGGCATATAATTCACCCCTCCACTTT | CASSSTGRAYNSPLHF
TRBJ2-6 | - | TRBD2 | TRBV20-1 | TGCAGTGCTTCTGGACTAGCGGGAGGGACGTCCCCTTTCTCTGGGGCCAACGTCCTGACTTTC | CSASGLAGGTSPFSGANVLTF
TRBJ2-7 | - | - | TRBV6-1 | TGTGCCAGCAGTTACTCTCGAGACAGCCGCTACGAGCAGTACTTC | CASSYSRDSRYEQYF
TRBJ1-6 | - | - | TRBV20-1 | TGCAGTGCCGAGAAGGGGTATAATTCACCCCTCCACTTT | CSAEKGYNSPLHF
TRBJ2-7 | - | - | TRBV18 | TGTGCCAGCTCACCAATTTCCTACCTACTTGAGCAGTACTTC | CASSPISYLLEQYF
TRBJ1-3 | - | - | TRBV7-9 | TGTGCCAGCAACACCATATATTTT | CASNTIYF
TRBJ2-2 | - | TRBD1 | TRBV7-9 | TGTGCCAGCAGCTTAGAGACAGGGACCCGGCTCCCCGGGGAGCTGTTTTTT | CASSLETGTRLPGELFF
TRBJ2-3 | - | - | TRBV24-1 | TGTGCCACCGCACGGGGCGAAGGAGATACGCAGTATTTT | CATARGEGDTQYF